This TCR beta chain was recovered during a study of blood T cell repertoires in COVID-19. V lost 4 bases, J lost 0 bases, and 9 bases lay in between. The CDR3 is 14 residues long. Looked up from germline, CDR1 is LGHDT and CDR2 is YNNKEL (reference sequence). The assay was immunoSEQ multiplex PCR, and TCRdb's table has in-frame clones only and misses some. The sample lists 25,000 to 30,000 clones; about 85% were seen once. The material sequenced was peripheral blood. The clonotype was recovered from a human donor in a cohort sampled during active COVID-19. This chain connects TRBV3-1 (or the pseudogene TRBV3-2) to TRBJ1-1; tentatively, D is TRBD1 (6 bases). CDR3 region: CASSRQGLNTEAFF. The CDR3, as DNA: TGTGCCAGCAGCCGTCAGGGGTTGAACACTGAAGCTTTCTTT.